Described below is a single T cell receptor beta chain sequence and its context. Its specificity is unknown. Donors had nominal health at sampling but likely had unrecorded immune exposures. This sample was taken from a study of cytomegalovirus exposure and HLA in healthy donors. Germline V gene data show CDR1 as MNHEY and CDR2 as SMNVEV (reference sequence). The CDR3 contains 14 residues. Trimming took 2 bases from V and 5 from J, leaving 12 bases between them. Study-level points and caveats: Excluded: some indistinguishable V segments such as TRBV6-2 and TRBV6-3.

Both 60 Vbeta primers and 13 Jbeta primers went into the PCR. Original analysis: Approximately 11 million of the approximately 80 million unique TCR beta chains counted in a later analysis were shared. TCRdb's table, derived via immunoSEQ multiplex PCR, lists solely in-frame clones and lacks some. V, J and clone size are taken as reported in that table, and D and trimming were inferred from the DNA itself. The sample consists of about 150,000 clones, 74% of them appearing once. The V call is TRBV27, the J call TRBJ1-1; maybe TRBD1 (6 bases). Sample: PBMCs. The sequence was obtained from a man aged 30-40 years in good health and CMV-seronegative. CDR3 region: CASSLPGAKTEAFF. For the CDR3, the DNA is TGTGCCAGCAGTTTACCAGGGGCGAAGACTGAAGCTTTCTTT.